This T cell receptor beta chain was found in a study of T cell responses to AZD1222 COVID-19 vaccine. This CDR3 has 14 amino acids. The V gene end was trimmed by 5 bases and the J gene end by 4 bases; junction bases not matched to a gene: 6. The germline V gene encodes CDR1 SGHNT and CDR2 YENEEA. Profiled with immunoSEQ multiplex PCR; TCRdb holds only in-frame clones, not every one. The sample yields approximately 92,000 clones, approximately 90% seen once. The chain combines TRBV11-3 with TRBJ1-2, with 8 bases identical to TRBD1. The origin of this receptor is an adult in good health. The input for sequencing was peripheral blood, taken on day 0 of AZD1222 vaccination. CDR3 sequence: CASSTTGDGYGYTF. The CDR3 DNA follows: TGTGCCAGCAGCACGACAGGGGATGGCTATGGCTACACCTTC. The full variable domain, its missing parts supplied by reference TRBV11-3 and TRBJ1-2, is EAGVVQSPRYKIIEKKQPVAFWCNPISGHNTLYWYLQNLGQGPELLIRYENEEAVDDSQLPKDRFSAERLKGVDSTLKIQPAELGDSAVYLCASSTTGDGYGYTFGSGTRLTVV.